This record concerns one T cell receptor (beta chain) sequence. Execution of the assay was at deep level. The method was immunoSEQ multiplex PCR; TCRdb's version includes in-frame clones alone and lacks a portion of them. The data contain a few million clones, roughly 95% of them singletons. The data originate from a study of shared clonotypes between healthy human individuals. This CDR3 is 17 amino acids long. CD45RO-negative, CCR7-positively selected cells formed the naive CD8 fraction, excluding terminally differentiated effector memory CD45RA+ cells. The sequenced sample was naive CD8+ T cells from PBMCs. The chain is built from TRBV12-2 and TRBJ2-1; the D call TRBD1 from the table was never checked on the DNA. TRBV12-2 is assigned pseudogene status. This TCR was sampled from a man aged 18 to 29 in good health. Some clones in this sample may be carry-over from other donors' samples. The chain's CDR3 is CASRLGARNSSYNEQFF. In DNA form, the CDR3 reads TGTGCAAGTCGCTTAGGAGCCAGGAACAGCTCCTACAATGAGCAGTTCTTC.